Described below is a single T cell receptor (beta chain) sequence and its context. Its antigen is still unknown. CDR1 is SEHNR and CDR2 is FQNEAQ in the germline V gene (reference sequence). The junction had 5 bases not matched to a gene; V was cut back by 4 bases and J by 2 bases. This CDR3 is 15 amino acids long. This specimen belongs to a study of shared clonotypes between healthy human individuals. Notes on the study in general: Clonotypes shared by all four sorted-subset donors had higher generation probabilities than non-shared clonotypes. Sequencing depth was predicted to influence how clonotypes are shared among donors. Owing to a small donor count, the genetic and exposure-history diversity represented was limited.

Over several immunoSEQ plates, each subset's genomic DNA was distributed in even portions. Libraries were prepared by immunoSEQ multiplex PCR; TCRdb keeps only in-frame clonotypes and omits some of them. The table lists about 1 million clones, roughly 80% of them singletons. This receptor was obtained from a young man in good health. J is TRBJ2-3 and V is TRBV7-9, with 8 nucleotides matching TRBD2. The sequencing input was memory CD4+ T cells sorted from blood. Stated subset: CD45RA-negative fraction. The CDR3 region is CASSSLAGNTDTQYF. The CDR3 DNA follows: TGTGCCAGCAGCTCGTTAGCGGGGAACACAGATACGCAGTATTTT.